This T cell receptor (beta chain) was captured by sequencing in a study of blood T cells in healthy people across ages. Whole-study results and caveats: TCR beta diversity, measured per million T cells, fell in a roughly linear way with age.

This clonotype was seen more than once but under ten times. Its antigen is not identified. Together with a sample-barcoded 5' primer, a J-beta primer mix was included in a second PCR lasting about 7 to 11 cycles. A template-switch adaptor that had 12 random nucleotides put a tag on each cDNA molecule. TCRdb ran MiXCR on the 5' RACE reads and lists one entry per CDR3 protein. Among over a million distinct CDR3 sequences listed, 40% to 50% were seen once. Germline lookup yields CDR1 SGHRS and CDR2 YFSETQ. Trimming cost V 0 bases and J 6 bases; bases outside gene matches: 8. The CDR3 length is 15 residues. Per individual sample, total RNA of at least 5 micrograms was extracted.

V is TRBV5-1 and J is TRBJ2-7; the match to TRBD2 covers 8 bases. Sequencing used blood. This sequence originates from a woman aged 60-75 years in good health. The CDR3 region has the DNA TGCGCCAGCAGCTTGGAGACTAGCGCGACCGGCGAGCAGTACTTC. It is translated as CASSLETSATGEQYF.